This T cell receptor beta chain was identified during a study of blood T cell repertoires in COVID-19. Across the whole study: Collection of acute and convalescent COVID-19 samples took place in the United States, Italy and Spain. Nucleic acid was either cDNA or gDNA, and it came from T cells, B-cell-depleted T cells, or PBMCs.

As processed by the authors: Reference gene primer amplification gave estimated nucleated cell counts. TCRdb's copy holds only in-frame clones and misses some; the assay was immunoSEQ multiplex PCR. The V and J calls and the clone size are those of that table, but D and trimming were determined from the DNA. There are fewer than 300,000 clones in the sample; 85% to 90% occur only once, and just under 1% lies in the top ten. The CDR3 is 18 amino acids. Germline assignment: CDR1 LGHDT and CDR2 YNNKEL (reference sequence). The V gene end was trimmed by 5 bases and the J gene end by 3 bases; junction bases not matched to a gene: 10.

Material for sequencing was peripheral blood. V usage is TRBV3-1 (or the pseudogene TRBV3-2) and J usage is TRBJ2-6; 10 positions match TRBD2. The TCR originated in a woman in her forties who had recovered from COVID-19. For the CDR3, the DNA is TGTGCCAGCAGCAACCACCTAGCGGGAGAGGATGGGGCCAACGTCCTGACTTTC. This codes for CASSNHLAGEDGANVLTF.